The present entry profiles one T cell receptor (beta chain) with its context. TCRdb re-derived calls from the 5' RACE reads in MiXCR, one entry per CDR3 protein. The sample includes more than 600,000 distinct CDR3 sequences, about 20% of them seen just once. This entry belongs to a study of identical twins. CDR3 length equals 16 residues. V was pared by 3 bases and J by 5 bases, with 19 bases between. CDR1 KGHSH and CDR2 LQKENI come from the germline V gene. A further study also used this sample, focusing on T cells expressing NK-cell markers.

Material for sequencing was PBMCs. V is TRBV18 and J is TRBJ2-5; D ambiguous. This TCR derives from a woman between 18 and 29 years old in good health. CDR3 loop: CASSPKEKGPLETQYF. In DNA form, the CDR3 reads TGTGCCAGCTCACCGAAGGAAAAGGGCCCATTGGAGACCCAGTACTTC.